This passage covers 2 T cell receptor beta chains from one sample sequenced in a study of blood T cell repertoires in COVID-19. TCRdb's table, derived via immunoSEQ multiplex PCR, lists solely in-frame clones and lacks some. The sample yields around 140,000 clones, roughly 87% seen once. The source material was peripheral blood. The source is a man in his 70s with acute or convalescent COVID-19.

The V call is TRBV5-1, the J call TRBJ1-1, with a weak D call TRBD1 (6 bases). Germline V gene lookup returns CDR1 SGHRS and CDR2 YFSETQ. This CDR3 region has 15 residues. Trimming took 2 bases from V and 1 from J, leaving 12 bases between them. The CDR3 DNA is TGCGCCAGCAGCTTTATAGGGGGGGCGAACACTGAAGCTTTCTTT. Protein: CASSFIGGANTEAFF.

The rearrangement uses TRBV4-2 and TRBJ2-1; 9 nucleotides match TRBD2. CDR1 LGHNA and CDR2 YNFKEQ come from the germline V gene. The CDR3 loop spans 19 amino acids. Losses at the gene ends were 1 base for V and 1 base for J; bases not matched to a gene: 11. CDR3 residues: CASSQGKPWRGGSYNEQFF. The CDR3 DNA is TGTGCCAGCAGCCAAGGGAAGCCATGGCGGGGGGGTTCCTACAATGAGCAGTTCTTC.